The 31 T cell receptor beta chains below were found in one sample sequenced in a study of identical twins. Each CDR3 protein is one row after TCRdb ran MiXCR on the 5' RACE reads. The data contain under 900,000 distinct CDR3 sequences, around an eighth of them singletons. Separately, the same data were catalogued under a study of yellow fever vaccine responses in identical twins.

The sample was PBMCs. Every receptor here comes from a woman aged 18-30 years in good health.

A few counts support this clonotype. The chain employs TRBV5-1 and TRBJ1-2, with TRBD1 as a possible D gene (6 bases). V was clipped by 2 bases and J by 2 bases, with 16 bases between them. The CDR3 is made up of 16 amino acids. Germline V gives CDR1 SGHRS, CDR2 YFSETQ. CDR3 sequence (DNA): TGCGCCAGCAGCTTTGCACCGGGACAAAACAACTATGGCTACACCTTC. It is translated as CASSFAPGQNNYGYTF.

This clonotype came up a few times. The rearrangement joins TRBV27 to TRBJ2-7; D not certain. Trimming stripped 4 bases from V and 6 bases from J, with 13 bases between. The CDR3 is 13 residues long. Germline-derived CDR1 and CDR2 are MNHEY and SMNVEV (reference sequence). CDR3 bases: TGTGCCAGCAGTTCTACACGGTCGGGCGAGCAGTACTTC. This gives the protein CASSSTRSGEQYF.

At least ten counts were recorded for this clonotype. The chain has TRBV7-2 and TRBJ2-1; 9 bases map to TRBD2. The CDR3 runs 16 residues. Germline V CDR1 and CDR2: SGHTA, FQGNSA. Trimming cost V 5 bases and J 9 bases; bases outside gene matches: 14. CDR3 region: CASSRRGGGPYGEQFF. The DNA of the CDR3 is TGTGCCAGCAGCCGGCGGGGGGGAGGGCCTTATGGTGAGCAGTTCTTC.

A few counts support this clonotype. V and J are TRBV6-4 and TRBJ2-1; D gene uncertain. This CDR3 is 15 amino acids long. V gave up 4 bases and J gave up 0 bases, with 10 bases separating them. Germline CDR1 and CDR2: MRHNA and SNTAGT. The CDR3 here is CASSADASSYNEQFF. The CDR3 region has the DNA TGTGCCAGCAGTGCCGACGCGAGCTCCTACAATGAGCAGTTCTTC.

This clonotype was seen at least ten times. The V and J genes are TRBV6-1 and TRBJ2-2; TRBD2 agrees at 11 bases. Germline loops: CDR1 MNHNS, CDR2 SASEGT. This CDR3 is 17 amino acids long. With V trimmed by 8 bases and J by 2 bases, 10 bases remained unmatched. The CDR3 bases are TGTGCCAGCGAAAGCAGGACTAGCGGGCTCAACACCGGGGAGCTGTTTTTT. Translated: CASESRTSGLNTGELFF.

This clonotype was seen a few times. V and J are TRBV4-1 and TRBJ2-7, with a possible D match to TRBD2 (6 bases). Germline V gene sequence: CDR1 MGHRA, CDR2 YSYEKL. This CDR3 contains 19 residues. V shed 0 bases and J shed 2 bases, with 23 bases lying between them. The CDR3 bases are TGCGCCAGCAGCCAAGAAGAGACGGCTCGGGAGTCCGGGGCCTACGAGCAGTACTTC. Translating gives CASSQEETARESGAYEQYF.

This clonotype appeared a few times. V usage is TRBV3-1 and J usage is TRBJ2-6; D unclear. This CDR3 is 15 amino acids long. Trimming took off 4 bases at V and 3 bases at J, with 10 bases between the two ends. Germline V gene sequence: CDR1 LGHDT, CDR2 YNNKEL (reference sequence). Written as DNA, the CDR3 is TGTGCCAGCAGCCCTACAATCAGTGGGGCCAACGTCCTGACTTTC. The encoded protein is CASSPTISGANVLTF.

The chain couples TRBV24-1 to TRBJ2-1, with TRBD2 matching over 13 bases. Unmatched junction bases numbered 11, after V lost 7 bases and J lost 3 bases. The CDR3 loop spans 18 amino acids. Per germline, CDR1 KGHDR and CDR2 SFDVKD. Written as DNA, the CDR3 is TGTGCCACCAGCCCTACGCGGGGACTAGCGGGAAGCTACAATGAGCAGTTCTTC. It is translated as CATSPTRGLAGSYNEQFF.

The CDR3 sequence is CASSLSTGYSYEQYF. In nucleotides, the CDR3 is TGTGCCAGCTCACTATCGACAGGGTACTCCTACGAGCAGTACTTC. This chain connects TRBV18 to TRBJ2-7; 7 bases map to TRBD1. Germline loops: CDR1 KGHSH, CDR2 LQKENI. CDR3 length: 15 residues. V was pared by 4 bases and J by 0 bases, with 6 bases of the junction left unmatched.

The chain joins TRBV18 to TRBJ2-2, with TRBD2 as a possible D gene (6 bases). V was cut by 1 base and J by 4 bases, with 10 bases left in between. This CDR3 contains 15 residues. CDR1 is KGHSH and CDR2 is LQKENI in the germline V gene. CDR3 amino acids: CASSPLGGVTGELFF. CDR3 DNA sequence: TGTGCCAGCTCACCACTTGGCGGGGTCACCGGGGAGCTGTTTTTT.

This clonotype turned up a few times. This rearrangement joins TRBV11-2 to TRBJ2-2, with 8 positions matching TRBD1. V lost 4 bases, J lost 8 bases, and 9 bases stayed unmatched. Per germline, CDR1 SGHAT and CDR2 FQNNGV. The CDR3 length is 15 residues. CDR3 residues: CASSSRTGKAGELFF. CDR3 coding DNA: TGTGCCAGCAGCTCCAGGACAGGGAAGGCGGGGGAGCTGTTTTTT.

This clonotype was seen only a few times. The rearrangement uses TRBV28 and TRBJ2-5, with 7 bases matching TRBD1. The CDR3 is 16 residues long. The V gene's germline CDR1 is MDHEN and CDR2 SYDVKM. With V trimmed by 4 bases and J by 0 bases, 8 bases remained unmatched. The CDR3 reads CASSSNIDRDQETQYF. In nucleotides, the CDR3 is TGTGCCAGCAGTTCAAATATCGACAGGGACCAAGAGACCCAGTACTTC. The variable domain in full, with the rest retrieved from reference TRBV28 and TRBJ2-5, is DVKVTQSSRYLVKRTGEKVFLECVQDMDHENMFWYRQDPGLGLRLIYFSYDVKMKEKGDIPEGYSVSREKKERFSLILESASTNQTSMYLCASSSNIDRDQETQYFGPGTRLLVL.

This clonotype was recorded at least ten times. This rearrangement joins TRBV27 to TRBJ2-1, with 11 nucleotides matching TRBD2. Germline V lookup: CDR1 MNHEY, CDR2 SMNVEV (reference sequence). The CDR3 has 17 residues. Trimming cost V 4 bases and J 6 bases; bases outside gene matches: 11. As DNA, the CDR3 is TGTGCCAGCAGTTCCTCGATAGCGGGGGGGTACTTCAATGAGCAGTTCTTC. Amino acid sequence: CASSSSIAGGYFNEQFF.

This clonotype was counted between two and nine times. The chain uses TRBV4-1 and TRBJ1-5; D is perhaps TRBD1 (5 bases). CDR3 length: 16 amino acids. Trimming removed 0 bases at V and 3 bases at J, with 12 bases between. Per germline, CDR1 MGHRA and CDR2 YSYEKL. CDR3 nucleotides: TGCGCCAGCAGCCAAGAGGGACGTTCGAACAATCAGCCCCAGCATTTT. Its translation: CASSQEGRSNNQPQHF.

The sample holds many counts of this clonotype. The V and J genes are TRBV28 and TRBJ1-1; 8 bases fit TRBD1. The V gene's germline CDR1 is MDHEN and CDR2 SYDVKM. The CDR3 runs 13 residues. J gave up 0 bases and V 10 bases, and 4 bases lay outside the gene matches. As DNA, the CDR3 is TGTGCCACCATGACAGGGGTGAACACTGAAGCTTTCTTT. It is translated as CATMTGVNTEAFF.

This clonotype was counted between two and nine times. The chain employs TRBV2 and TRBJ2-6, with no clear D. The CDR3 spans 15 residues. CDR1 and CDR2 from the germline V gene are SNHLY and FYNNEI. Trimming stripped 7 bases from V and 3 bases from J, with 13 bases between. The CDR3 DNA sequence: TGTGCCAGCACCTGGGGTAAGGGTGGGGCCAACGTCCTGACTTTC. It specifies CASTWGKGGANVLTF. Filled out from reference TRBV2 and TRBJ2-6, the complete variable domain reads EPEVTQTPSHQVTQMGQEVILRCVPISNHLYFYWYRQILGQKVEFLVSFYNNEISEKSEIFDDQFSVERPDGSNFTLKIRSTKLEDSAMYFCASTWGKGGANVLTFGAGSRLTVL.

This clonotype was found many times. This sequence joins TRBV6-5 and TRBJ1-2, with D possibly TRBD1 on 5 matching bases. V was pared by 1 base and J by 2 bases, with 14 bases between. CDR1 is MNHEY, CDR2 SVGAGI, per germline. The CDR3 extends over 16 amino acids. The DNA of the CDR3 is TGTGCCAGCAGTTACTTTACTCCGACAGAGAACTATGGCTACACCTTC. Translated, it gives CASSYFTPTENYGYTF.

The chain combines TRBV27 with TRBJ2-7; TRBD2 aligns across 7 bases. CDR3 length: 17 amino acids. The V gene's germline CDR1 is MNHEY and CDR2 SMNVEV (reference sequence). V shed 2 bases and J 4 bases; nucleotides not matched to a gene: 14. The DNA for the CDR3 is TGTGCCAGCAGTTTAGTCGGGGAGGGTACCAACCTTTACGAGCAGTACTTC. Translated: CASSLVGEGTNLYEQYF.

The chain employs TRBV12-3 or TRBV12-4 and TRBJ2-1, with unresolved D. V was trimmed by 3 bases and J by 10 bases, leaving 4 bases between them. The CDR3 extends over 10 amino acids. CDR3 DNA: TGTGCCAGCAGTTTCGAGGAGCAGTTCTTC. Amino acids: CASSFEEQFF.

Concerning this clonotype itself: At one boundary the junction diverges from the germline segment, which might be a read error. The chain combines TRBV10-2 with TRBJ2-1; 8 positions match TRBD2. The CDR3 consists of 13 residues. Germline V gives CDR1 WSHSY, CDR2 SAAADI. The CDR3, as DNA: TGCGCCAGCAGAAGTGGACTAGCCCAGAGGGGGATCTTC. This translates into CASRSGLAQRGIF.

In this sample, this clonotype turned up many times. The chain links TRBV5-1 to TRBJ2-5; D unresolved. CDR1 and CDR2 (germline): SGHRS, YFSETQ. The CDR3 runs to 14 residues. With 3 bases removed from V and 1 base from J, the gap between germline ends came to 10 bases. The DNA for the CDR3 is TGCGCCAGCAGCTCCTGGTCATCCCAAGAGACCCAGTACTTC. Amino acids: CASSSWSSQETQYF.

This clonotype has only a few counts. The chain links TRBV7-2 to TRBJ2-7; either TRBD1 or TRBD2 may supply D (5 bases each). The CDR3 consists of 15 residues. The germline V gene encodes CDR1 SGHTA and CDR2 FQGNSA. V lost 5 bases and J 3 bases, leaving 17 bases between the germline ends. The CDR3 is CASSPPGPRSYEQYF. DNA of the CDR3: TGTGCCAGCAGCCCACCGGGACCGCGAAGCTACGAGCAGTACTTC. The full variable domain, completed using reference TRBV7-2 and TRBJ2-7, is GAGVSQSPSNKVTEKGKDVELRCDPISGHTALYWYRQSLGQGLEFLIYFQGNSAPDKSGLPSDRFSAERTGGSVSTLTIQRTQQEDSAVYLCASSPPGPRSYEQYFGPGTRLTVT.

This clonotype was observed a handful of times. The chain couples TRBV6-1 to TRBJ2-7, with TRBD1 identical over 9 bases. CDR1 is MNHNS and CDR2 is SASEGT in the germline V gene. The CDR3 has 13 residues. V gave up 8 bases and J gave up 7 bases; unmatched junction bases: 9. CDR3 protein: CASRRDRVGEQYV. CDR3 coding DNA: TGTGCCAGCCGCCGGGACAGGGTGGGAGAGCAGTACGTC.

This clonotype was seen at least ten times. The chain employs TRBV28 and TRBJ1-6; 10 nucleotides agree with TRBD1. CDR1 and CDR2 from the germline V gene are MDHEN and SYDVKM. V was clipped by 8 bases and J by 8 bases; unmatched bases: 3. The CDR3 length is 13 residues. The CDR3 bases are TGTGCCAGCGGGGGGACAGGGGATTCACCCCTCCACTTT. Amino acids: CASGGTGDSPLHF.

This CDR3 is CSAREGQGMSYEQYF. CDR3 nucleotide sequence: TGCAGTGCTAGAGAGGGTCAGGGCATGTCCTACGAGCAGTACTTC. The V call is TRBV20-1, the J call TRBJ2-7, with D perhaps TRBD1 (5 bases). Looked up from germline, CDR1 is DFQATT and CDR2 is SNEGSKA (reference sequence). Trimming shortened V by 0 bases and J by 1 base, and 13 bases separated the two germline ends. The CDR3 has 15 residues.

This clonotype showed up just a few times. The chain uses TRBV12-3 or TRBV12-4 and TRBJ1-6, with a weak D call TRBD1 (5 bases). The V end was cut by 5 bases, the J end by 12 bases, with 14 bases between. CDR3 length equals 13 residues. The CDR3 spells CASSPDSLRPLHF. DNA for the CDR3: TGTGCCAGCAGTCCTGACAGCCTTAGACCCCTCCACTTT.

This clonotype has more than one count but fewer than ten. The chain carries TRBV28 and TRBJ2-7, with D perhaps assigned TRBD1 or TRBD2 (5 bases each). The germline V gene encodes CDR1 MDHEN and CDR2 SYDVKM. The CDR3 loop spans 14 amino acids. Trimming removed 10 bases from V and 2 bases from J, with 18 bases in between. In DNA, the CDR3 is TGTGCCACCCGCCGTCAGGGAGTTCCCTACGAGCAGTACTTC. It encodes CATRRQGVPYEQYF.

This clonotype appeared many times. The V call is TRBV28, the J call TRBJ2-7; 9 nucleotides agree with TRBD1. This CDR3 comprises 16 residues. Germline V gene lookup returns CDR1 MDHEN and CDR2 SYDVKM. V shed 4 bases and J 0 bases; nucleotides not matched to a gene: 7. The CDR3 loop reads CASSWSGQGSSYEQYF. The CDR3 region has the DNA TGTGCCAGCAGTTGGTCGGGACAGGGCAGCTCCTACGAGCAGTACTTC.

The chain is built from TRBV6-1 and TRBJ2-3, with TRBD2 matching 9 bases. CDR1 is MNHNS, CDR2 SASEGT, per germline. The CDR3 contains 16 residues. After removal of 6 bases from V and 4 bases from J, the junction contained 11 bases not matched to a gene. CDR3 in amino acids: CASSLALAGPSDTQYF. The CDR3 DNA follows: TGTGCCAGCAGCCTGGCCCTAGCGGGACCTTCAGATACGCAGTATTTT.

In this sample, this clonotype turned up a few times. The chain combines TRBV5-1 with TRBJ2-3; D is uncertain. The CDR3 has 14 amino acids. The germline CDR1 and CDR2 sequences are SGHRS and YFSETQ. V was pared by 4 bases and J by 6 bases, with 15 bases between. The CDR3 region has the DNA TGCGCCAGCAGCCCCAAGGACGCACTGGATACGCAGTATTTT. It codes for CASSPKDALDTQYF.

This sequence joins TRBV25-1 and TRBJ1-6; D is uncertain. Germline V gives CDR1 MGHDK, CDR2 SYGVNS. The CDR3 is 15 residues long. Between the trimmed V and J ends, which lost 4 bases and 9 bases, there was a span of 16 bases. The CDR3 DNA reads TGTGCCAGCAGTGGGTATAGTGGGTCGGTTTCACCCCTCCACTTT. This sequence encodes CASSGYSGSVSPLHF.